This T cell receptor beta chain was identified in a study of regulatory and conventional T cells in RAG deficiency. This table comes from immunoSEQ multiplex PCR, and its TCRdb copy is limited to in-frame clones, with some not included. This table holds tens of thousands of clones, about 96% found once. The sorted conventional CD4+ T cells were CD25-low and CD127-high, with genomic DNA sequenced. The study's findings and limits: Omenn syndrome and CID/AS patients had 85 to 100-fold fewer unique Treg TCR beta sequences, versus approximately 10-fold elsewhere.

Germline V lookup: CDR1 SGHAT, CDR2 FQNNGV. V was cut by 0 bases and J by 9 bases, with 11 bases left in between. The length of the CDR3 is 14 residues. Turning to this clone: Its antigen is not known.

These data were likewise used in another study, on regulatory T cells. That source reports: The primer mix had 52 TRBV and 13 TRBJ primers. Regulatory T cells showed the strongest V-J pair restriction and V/J gene skewing among patient repertoires.

The chain has TRBV11-2 and TRBJ2-2, with D uncertain. This sequence originates from a human donor in good health. The sample taken for sequencing was CD25- CD4+ T cells sorted from blood. CDR3 coding DNA: TGTGCCAGCAGCTTAGATAGAAATTCCTGGGAGCTGTTTTTT. Its protein product is CASSLDRNSWELFF.